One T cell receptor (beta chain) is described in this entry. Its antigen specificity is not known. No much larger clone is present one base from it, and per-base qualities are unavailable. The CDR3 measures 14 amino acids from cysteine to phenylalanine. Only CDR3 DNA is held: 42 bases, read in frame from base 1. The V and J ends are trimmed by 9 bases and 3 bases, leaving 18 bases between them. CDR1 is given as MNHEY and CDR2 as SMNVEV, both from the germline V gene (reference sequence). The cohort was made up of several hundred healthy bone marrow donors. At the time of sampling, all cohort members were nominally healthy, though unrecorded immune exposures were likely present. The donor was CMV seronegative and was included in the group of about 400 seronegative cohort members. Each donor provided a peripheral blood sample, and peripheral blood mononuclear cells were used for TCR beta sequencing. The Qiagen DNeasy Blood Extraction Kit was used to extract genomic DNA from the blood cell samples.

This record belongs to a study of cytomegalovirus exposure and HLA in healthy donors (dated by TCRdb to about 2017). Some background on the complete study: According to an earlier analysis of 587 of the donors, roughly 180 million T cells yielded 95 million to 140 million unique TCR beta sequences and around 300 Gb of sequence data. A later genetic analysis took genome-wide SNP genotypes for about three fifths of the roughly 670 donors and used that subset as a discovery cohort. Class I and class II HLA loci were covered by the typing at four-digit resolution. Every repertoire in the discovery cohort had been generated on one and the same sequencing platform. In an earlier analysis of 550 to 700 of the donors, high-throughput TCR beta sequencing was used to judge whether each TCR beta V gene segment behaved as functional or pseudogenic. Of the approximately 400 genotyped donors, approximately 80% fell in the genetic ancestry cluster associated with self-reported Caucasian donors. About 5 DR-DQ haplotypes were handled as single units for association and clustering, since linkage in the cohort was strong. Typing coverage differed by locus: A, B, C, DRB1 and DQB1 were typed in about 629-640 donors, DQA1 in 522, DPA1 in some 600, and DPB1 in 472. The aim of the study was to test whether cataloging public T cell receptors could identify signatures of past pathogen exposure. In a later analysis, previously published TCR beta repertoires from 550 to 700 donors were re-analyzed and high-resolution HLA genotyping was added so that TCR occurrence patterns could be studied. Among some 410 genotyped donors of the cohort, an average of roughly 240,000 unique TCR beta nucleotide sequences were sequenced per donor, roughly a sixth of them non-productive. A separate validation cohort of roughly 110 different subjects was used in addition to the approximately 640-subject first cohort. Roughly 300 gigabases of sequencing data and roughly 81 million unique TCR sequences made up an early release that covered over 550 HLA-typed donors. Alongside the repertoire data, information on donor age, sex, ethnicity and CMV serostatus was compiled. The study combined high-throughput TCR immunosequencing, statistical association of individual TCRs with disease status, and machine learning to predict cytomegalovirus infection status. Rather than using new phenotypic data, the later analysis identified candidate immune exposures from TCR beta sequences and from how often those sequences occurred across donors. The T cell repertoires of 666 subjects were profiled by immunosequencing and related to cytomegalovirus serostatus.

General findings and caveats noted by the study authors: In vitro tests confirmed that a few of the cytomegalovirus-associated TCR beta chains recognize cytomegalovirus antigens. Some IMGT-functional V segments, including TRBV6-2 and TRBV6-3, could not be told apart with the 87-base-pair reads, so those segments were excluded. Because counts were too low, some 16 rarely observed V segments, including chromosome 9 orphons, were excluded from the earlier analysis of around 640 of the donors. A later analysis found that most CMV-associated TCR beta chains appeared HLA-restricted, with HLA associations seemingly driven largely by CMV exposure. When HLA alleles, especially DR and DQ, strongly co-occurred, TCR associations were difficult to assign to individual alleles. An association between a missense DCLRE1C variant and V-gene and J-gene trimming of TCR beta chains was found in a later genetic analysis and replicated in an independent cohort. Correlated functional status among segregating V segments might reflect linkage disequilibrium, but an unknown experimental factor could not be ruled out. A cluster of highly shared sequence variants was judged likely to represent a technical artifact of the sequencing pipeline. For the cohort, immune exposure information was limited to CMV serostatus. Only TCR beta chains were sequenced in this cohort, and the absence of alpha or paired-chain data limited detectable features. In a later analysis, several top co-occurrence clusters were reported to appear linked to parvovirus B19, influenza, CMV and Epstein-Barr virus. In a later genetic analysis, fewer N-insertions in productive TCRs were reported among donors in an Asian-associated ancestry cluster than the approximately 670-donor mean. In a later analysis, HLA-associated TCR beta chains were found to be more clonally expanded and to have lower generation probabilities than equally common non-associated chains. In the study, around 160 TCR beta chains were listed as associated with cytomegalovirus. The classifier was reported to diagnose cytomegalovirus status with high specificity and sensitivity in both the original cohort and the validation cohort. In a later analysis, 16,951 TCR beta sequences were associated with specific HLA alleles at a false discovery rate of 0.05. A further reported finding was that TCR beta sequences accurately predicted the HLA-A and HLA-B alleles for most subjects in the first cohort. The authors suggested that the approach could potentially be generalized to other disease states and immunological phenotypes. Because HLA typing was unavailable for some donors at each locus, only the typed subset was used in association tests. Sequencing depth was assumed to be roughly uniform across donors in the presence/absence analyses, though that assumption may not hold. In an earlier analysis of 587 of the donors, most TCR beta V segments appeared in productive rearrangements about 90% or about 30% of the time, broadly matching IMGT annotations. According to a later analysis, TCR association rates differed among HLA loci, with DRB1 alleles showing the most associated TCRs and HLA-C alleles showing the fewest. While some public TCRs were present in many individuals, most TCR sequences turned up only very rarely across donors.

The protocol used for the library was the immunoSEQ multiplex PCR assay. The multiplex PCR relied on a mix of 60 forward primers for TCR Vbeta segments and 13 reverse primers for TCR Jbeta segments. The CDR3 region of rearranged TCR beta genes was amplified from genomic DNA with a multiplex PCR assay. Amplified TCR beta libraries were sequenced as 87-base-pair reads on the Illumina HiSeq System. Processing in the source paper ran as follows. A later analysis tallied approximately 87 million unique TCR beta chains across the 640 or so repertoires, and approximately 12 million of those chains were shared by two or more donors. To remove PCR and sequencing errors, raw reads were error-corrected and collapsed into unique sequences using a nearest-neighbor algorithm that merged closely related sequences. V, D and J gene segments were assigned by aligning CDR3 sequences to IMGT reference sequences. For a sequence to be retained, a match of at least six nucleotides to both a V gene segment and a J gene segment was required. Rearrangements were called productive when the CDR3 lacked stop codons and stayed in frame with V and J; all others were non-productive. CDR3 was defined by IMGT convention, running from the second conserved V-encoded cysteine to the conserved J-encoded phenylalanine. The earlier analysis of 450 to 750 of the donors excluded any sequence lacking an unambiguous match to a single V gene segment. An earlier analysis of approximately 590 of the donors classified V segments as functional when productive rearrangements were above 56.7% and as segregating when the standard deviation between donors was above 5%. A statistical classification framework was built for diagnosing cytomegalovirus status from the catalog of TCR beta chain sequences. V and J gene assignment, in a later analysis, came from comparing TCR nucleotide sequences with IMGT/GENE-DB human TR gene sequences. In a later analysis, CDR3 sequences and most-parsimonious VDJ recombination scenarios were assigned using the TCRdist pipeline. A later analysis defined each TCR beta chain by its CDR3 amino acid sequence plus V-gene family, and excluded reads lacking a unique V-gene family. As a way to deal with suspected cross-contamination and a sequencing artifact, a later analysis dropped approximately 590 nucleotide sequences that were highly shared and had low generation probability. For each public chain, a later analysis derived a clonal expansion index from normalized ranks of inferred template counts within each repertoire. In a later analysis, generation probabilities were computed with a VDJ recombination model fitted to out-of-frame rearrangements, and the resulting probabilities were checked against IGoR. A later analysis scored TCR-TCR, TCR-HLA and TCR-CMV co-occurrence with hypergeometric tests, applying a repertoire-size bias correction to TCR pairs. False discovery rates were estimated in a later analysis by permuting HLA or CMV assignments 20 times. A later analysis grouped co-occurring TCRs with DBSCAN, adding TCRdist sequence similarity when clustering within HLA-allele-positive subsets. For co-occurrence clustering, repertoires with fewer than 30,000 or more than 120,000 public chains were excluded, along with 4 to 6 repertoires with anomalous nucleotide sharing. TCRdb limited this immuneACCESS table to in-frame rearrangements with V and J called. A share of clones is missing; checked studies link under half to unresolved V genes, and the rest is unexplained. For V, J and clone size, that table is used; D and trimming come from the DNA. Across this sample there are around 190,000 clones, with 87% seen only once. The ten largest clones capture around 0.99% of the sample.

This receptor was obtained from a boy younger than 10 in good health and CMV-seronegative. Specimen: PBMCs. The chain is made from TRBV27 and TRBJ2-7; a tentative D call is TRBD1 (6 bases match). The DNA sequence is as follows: TGTGCCAGTAAACTAGGGGACACGGTCTACGAGCAGTACTTC. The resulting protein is CASKLGDTVYEQYF.